Listed here are 27 T cell receptor beta chains from one sample, sequenced in a study of regulatory T cells in long-lasting Graves disease. Investigators prepared the TCR beta libraries by applying iRepertoire HTBI primers and Arm-PCR of CDR3 regions. TCRdb redid the calling of the multiplex PCR reads with MiXCR, one entry per CDR3 protein. This sample has under 450,000 distinct CDR3 sequences, with 20% to 30% found just once. As to time point: persistent/refractory GD, antithyroid drugs over 5 years with positive TRAb. From RNA extracted from PBMCs, the TCR library was made. The source was peripheral blood mononuclear cells (PBMCs), collected when the disease was refractory, from a patient treated with antithyroid drugs. The receptors originated from a female donor with Graves disease.

This clonotype occurred a few times. This chain connects TRBV6-1 to TRBJ2-7; TRBD2 matches 13 bases. CDR1 is MNHNS, CDR2 SASEGT, per germline. CDR3 length: 19 amino acids. V shed 5 bases, J shed 2 bases, and the junction held 15 bases outside the gene matches. CDR3 sequence (DNA): TGTGCCAGCAGTACAATCCGCTACGGACTAGCGGGAGAGGCCTACGAGCAGTACTTC. It is translated as CASSTIRYGLAGEAYEQYF.

This clonotype has just a few counts. The rearrangement joins TRBV7-9 to TRBJ1-1; the D gene is possibly TRBD1 (5 bases). Trimming took 0 bases from V and 2 from J, leaving 19 bases between them. There are 18 residues in the CDR3. CDR1 is SEHNR and CDR2 is FQNEAQ in the germline V gene (reference sequence). CDR3 in amino acids: CASSLAGDPTISNTEAFF. The CDR3 DNA sequence: TGTGCCAGCAGCTTAGCCGGGGACCCGACAATTTCAAACACTGAAGCTTTCTTT.

The rearrangement joins TRBV28 to TRBJ2-7; D is perhaps TRBD1 (6 bases). The CDR3 has 14 amino acids. Trimming left V 4 bases short and J 5 bases short, with 15 bases between. Germline CDR1 is MDHEN and CDR2 is SYDVKM. The CDR3, as DNA: TGTGCCAGCAGTTCCCTCCCGACAGGCCACGAGCAGTACTTC. Translated, it gives CASSSLPTGHEQYF.

This clonotype appeared many times. At one boundary the junction diverges from the germline segment, which might be a read error. The rearrangement links TRBV2 to TRBJ2-7; D gene uncertain. Germline V gene lookup returns CDR1 SNHLY and CDR2 FYNNEI. CDR3 size: 12 residues. DNA for the CDR3: TGTGCCAGCACGATGGCCTCCAACGAGCAGTACTTC. Encoded protein: CASTMASNEQYF.

This chain links TRBV25-1 with TRBJ2-2; TRBD1 matches 7 bases. Unmatched junction bases numbered 4, after V lost 3 bases and J lost 3 bases. Germline V lookup: CDR1 MGHDK, CDR2 SYGVNS. This CDR3 has 15 residues. Here the CDR3 reads CASSDRDRYTGELFF. The CDR3 nucleotides are TGTGCCAGCAGTGACCGGGACAGATACACCGGGGAGCTGTTTTTT.

CDR3 sequence: CASGAEYNEQFF. Written as DNA, the CDR3 is TGTGCCAGCGGCGCGGAATACAATGAGCAGTTCTTC. The V and J genes are TRBV2 and TRBJ2-1; the D is unclear. The germline gives CDR1 SNHLY, CDR2 FYNNEI. The CDR3 is made up of 12 amino acids. The germline V and J ends were trimmed by 8 bases and 4 bases, with 9 bases remaining between them.

This clonotype was counted between two and nine times. The gene calls are TRBV5-1 and TRBJ1-1; D is uncertain. V was trimmed by 0 bases and J by 0 bases, leaving 12 bases between them. The CDR3 extends over 16 amino acids. The germline V gene encodes CDR1 SGHRS and CDR2 YFSETQ. CDR3 in amino acids: CASSLDGPPMNTEAFF. The CDR3 coding sequence is TGCGCCAGCAGCTTGGACGGGCCCCCGATGAACACTGAAGCTTTCTTT.

V usage is TRBV4-1 and J usage is TRBJ2-7; the match to TRBD2 covers 15 bases. After removal of 4 bases from V and 6 bases from J, the junction contained 7 bases not matched to a gene. The germline gives CDR1 MGHRA, CDR2 YSYEKL. The CDR3 runs to 16 residues. The DNA for the CDR3 is TGCGCCAGCAGCCTAGGACTAGCGGGAGGGCCTTTCGAGCAGTACTTC. It yields the protein CASSLGLAGGPFEQYF.

With regard to this clonotype: One junction end does not reproduce the germline sequence, and a read error may be involved. The gene calls are TRBV20-1 and TRBJ2-1; possible D gene TRBD2, 6 bases. From germline, CDR1 is DFQATT and CDR2 SNEGSKA (reference sequence). This CDR3 spans 14 amino acids. The CDR3 reads CGAYPSGFYNEQFF. The CDR3 DNA follows: TGCGGTGCTTACCCCAGCGGGTTCTACAATGAGCAGTTCTTC.

The CDR3 DNA reads TGTGCCAGCAGCTCAGACCGAACAAAACTAGCGGGAGGAGTGGATACGCAGTATTTT. Residues: CASSSDRTKLAGGVDTQYF. This rearrangement joins TRBV7-3 to TRBJ2-3, with TRBD2 matching over 12 bases. The CDR3 loop spans 19 amino acids. Germline V gene data show CDR1 as SGHTA and CDR2 as FQGTGA. V was pared by 4 bases and J by 6 bases, with 17 bases of the junction left unmatched.

The chain links TRBV12-3 or TRBV12-4 to TRBJ2-6, with 8 bases fitting TRBD1. V trimming: 6 bases; J trimming: 4 bases; junction bases outside the gene matches: 5. The CDR3 has 15 residues. The CDR3 is CASSLTGAGANVLTF. DNA for the CDR3: TGTGCCAGCAGCCTGACAGGGGCCGGGGCCAACGTCCTGACTTTC.

This sequence joins TRBV7-9 and TRBJ2-3, with 12 nucleotides matching TRBD2. CDR1 is SEHNR, CDR2 FQNEAQ, per germline (reference sequence). The CDR3 is made up of 15 amino acids. The V segment lost 5 bases and the J segment 2 bases; nucleotides outside the gene matches: 2. CDR3 DNA sequence: TGTGCCAGCAGCCGACTAGCGGGAGCCACAGATACGCAGTATTTT. This sequence encodes CASSRLAGATDTQYF.

The rearrangement uses TRBV18 and TRBJ2-1; TRBD2 agrees at 8 bases. V lost 0 bases to trimming and J lost 5 bases; unmatched junction nucleotides: 6. Germline values: CDR1 KGHSH, CDR2 LQKENI. This CDR3 spans 16 amino acids. DNA of the CDR3: TGTGCCAGCTCACCACCCTCGGGAGGGCCCCACAATGAGCAGTTCTTC. This translates into CASSPPSGGPHNEQFF.

The chain uses TRBV19 and TRBJ1-2; D might be TRBD1 (6 bases). The CDR3 extends over 17 amino acids. Germline values: CDR1 LNHDA, CDR2 SQIVND (reference sequence). Trimming shortened V by 3 bases and J by 4 bases, and 21 bases separated the two germline ends. The DNA for the CDR3 is TGTGCCAGTAGTATGGGCCCCCGCGGGGGGGCAGGCTATGGCTACACCTTC. Protein sequence: CASSMGPRGGAGYGYTF.

The V and J genes are TRBV12-3 or TRBV12-4 and TRBJ1-1; unclear D gene. The CDR3 length is 12 residues. V lost 2 bases and J lost 5, with 6 bases in between. The CDR3: CASSLSETEAFF. The CDR3 bases are TGTGCCAGCAGTTTATCTGAGACTGAAGCTTTCTTT.

The chain joins TRBV7-2 to TRBJ1-1; TRBD1 is a possible D gene (6 bases). The germline V and J ends were trimmed by 3 bases and 5 bases, with 13 bases remaining between them. The CDR3 has 14 amino acids. In germline, CDR1 is SGHTA, CDR2 FQGNSA. The CDR3 loop is CASSFNRGGTEAFF. CDR3 DNA sequence: TGTGCCAGCAGCTTTAATCGAGGGGGGACTGAAGCTTTCTTT.

This clonotype occurred many times. This chain joins TRBV2 and TRBJ2-7; the match to TRBD1 covers 8 bases. The CDR3 covers 13 residues. CDR1 and CDR2 from the germline V gene are SNHLY and FYNNEI. Trimming removed 7 bases from V and 6 bases from J; junction bases left unmatched: 8. CDR3 sequence: CASKETGVGEQYF. The CDR3 nucleotides read TGTGCCAGCAAGGAGACAGGGGTAGGCGAGCAGTACTTC.

This chain connects TRBV28 to TRBJ2-1; TRBD2 might be the D (6 bases). This CDR3 comprises 17 residues. The germline gives CDR1 MDHEN, CDR2 SYDVKM. Trimming removed 5 bases from V and 2 bases from J, with 19 bases in between. The CDR3 spells CASSGDLTGVTYNEQFF. CDR3 coding DNA: TGTGCCAGCAGTGGAGACTTAACGGGGGTCACCTACAATGAGCAGTTCTTC.

The J gene is TRBJ1-1, the V gene TRBV28, with D unclear. Trimming cost V 2 bases and J 6 bases, with 7 bases left between them. The CDR3 runs 12 residues. Germline V gene sequence: CDR1 MDHEN, CDR2 SYDVKM. The CDR3 region is CASSLGDSEAFF. CDR3 nucleotides: TGTGCCAGCAGTTTAGGGGATTCTGAAGCTTTCTTT.

This clonotype was found many times. The rearrangement links TRBV12-3 or TRBV12-4 to TRBJ1-5, with no clear D. V dropped 3 bases and J dropped 0 bases, with 18 bases sitting between them. CDR3 length: 18 amino acids. The CDR3 reads CASSFRRALGYSNQPQHF. CDR3 DNA: TGTGCCAGCAGTTTCAGAAGGGCTTTGGGTTATAGCAATCAGCCCCAGCATTTT.

The table lists this clonotype with many counts. V usage is TRBV2 and J usage is TRBJ2-7; D remains unclear. There are 12 residues in the CDR3. From germline, CDR1 is SNHLY and CDR2 FYNNEI. Trimming left V 3 bases short and J 3 bases short, with 6 bases between. CDR3 in DNA: TGTGCCAGCAGTGACCAGCTCTACGAGCAGTACTTC. It specifies CASSDQLYEQYF.

This clonotype was picked up many times. V gene TRBV20-1 combines with J gene TRBJ1-5, with D tentatively TRBD1 (6 bases). The germline V gene encodes CDR1 DFQATT and CDR2 SNEGSKA (reference sequence). This CDR3 is built from 12 residues. V was clipped by 4 bases and J by 4 bases, with 8 bases between them. In DNA form, the CDR3 reads TGCAGTGCTAAGGGGGGAAATCAGCCCCAGCATTTT. Translation gives CSAKGGNQPQHF.

This clonotype came up many times. The J gene is TRBJ2-7, the V gene TRBV3-1; D gene uncertain. Germline V gene sequence: CDR1 LGHDT, CDR2 YNNKEL (reference sequence). This CDR3 has 13 amino acids. Trimming left V 8 bases short and J 0 bases short, with 11 bases between. CDR3 sequence (DNA): TGTGCCAGCTCACCATCGAGCTCCTACGAGCAGTACTTC. This translates into CASSPSSSYEQYF.

V gene TRBV4-1 combines with J gene TRBJ2-7, with a possible D match to TRBD1 (6 bases). The CDR3 has 14 amino acids. The V gene's germline CDR1 is MGHRA and CDR2 YSYEKL. Trimming cost V 4 bases and J 3 bases, with 13 bases left between them. The CDR3 DNA is TGCGCCAGCAGCCTTGTCGAGACAGGCTACGAGCAGTACTTC. Translated, it gives CASSLVETGYEQYF.

This clonotype showed up many times. This rearrangement joins TRBV20-1 to TRBJ1-6, with 9 nucleotides matching TRBD1. This CDR3 is 13 amino acids long. The germline gives CDR1 DFQATT, CDR2 SNEGSKA (reference sequence). The J segment lost 8 bases and the V segment lost 3 bases, leaving 2 bases of the junction unmatched. The CDR3 reads CSARWTGDSPLHF. In DNA, the CDR3 is TGCAGTGCTAGGTGGACAGGGGATTCACCCCTCCACTTT.

The genes are TRBV5-1 and TRBJ2-5; D unclear. V was pared by 0 bases and J by 2 bases, with 8 bases between. This CDR3 is built from 14 residues. Germline CDR1 and CDR2: SGHRS and YFSETQ. The CDR3 coding sequence is TGCGCCAGCAGCTTGGACAGATATCAAGAGACCCAGTACTTC. It encodes CASSLDRYQETQYF.

The table lists this clonotype with a few counts. The V call is TRBV7-2, the J call TRBJ2-4, with D possibly TRBD2 on 6 matching bases. The V end was cut by 1 base, the J end by 5 bases, with 9 bases between. Germline-derived CDR1 and CDR2 are SGHTA and FQGNSA. The CDR3 covers 14 residues. Here the CDR3 DNA reads TGTGCCAGCAGCTTAGTCGGGACTCAAAACATTCAGTACTTC. Amino acids: CASSLVGTQNIQYF.